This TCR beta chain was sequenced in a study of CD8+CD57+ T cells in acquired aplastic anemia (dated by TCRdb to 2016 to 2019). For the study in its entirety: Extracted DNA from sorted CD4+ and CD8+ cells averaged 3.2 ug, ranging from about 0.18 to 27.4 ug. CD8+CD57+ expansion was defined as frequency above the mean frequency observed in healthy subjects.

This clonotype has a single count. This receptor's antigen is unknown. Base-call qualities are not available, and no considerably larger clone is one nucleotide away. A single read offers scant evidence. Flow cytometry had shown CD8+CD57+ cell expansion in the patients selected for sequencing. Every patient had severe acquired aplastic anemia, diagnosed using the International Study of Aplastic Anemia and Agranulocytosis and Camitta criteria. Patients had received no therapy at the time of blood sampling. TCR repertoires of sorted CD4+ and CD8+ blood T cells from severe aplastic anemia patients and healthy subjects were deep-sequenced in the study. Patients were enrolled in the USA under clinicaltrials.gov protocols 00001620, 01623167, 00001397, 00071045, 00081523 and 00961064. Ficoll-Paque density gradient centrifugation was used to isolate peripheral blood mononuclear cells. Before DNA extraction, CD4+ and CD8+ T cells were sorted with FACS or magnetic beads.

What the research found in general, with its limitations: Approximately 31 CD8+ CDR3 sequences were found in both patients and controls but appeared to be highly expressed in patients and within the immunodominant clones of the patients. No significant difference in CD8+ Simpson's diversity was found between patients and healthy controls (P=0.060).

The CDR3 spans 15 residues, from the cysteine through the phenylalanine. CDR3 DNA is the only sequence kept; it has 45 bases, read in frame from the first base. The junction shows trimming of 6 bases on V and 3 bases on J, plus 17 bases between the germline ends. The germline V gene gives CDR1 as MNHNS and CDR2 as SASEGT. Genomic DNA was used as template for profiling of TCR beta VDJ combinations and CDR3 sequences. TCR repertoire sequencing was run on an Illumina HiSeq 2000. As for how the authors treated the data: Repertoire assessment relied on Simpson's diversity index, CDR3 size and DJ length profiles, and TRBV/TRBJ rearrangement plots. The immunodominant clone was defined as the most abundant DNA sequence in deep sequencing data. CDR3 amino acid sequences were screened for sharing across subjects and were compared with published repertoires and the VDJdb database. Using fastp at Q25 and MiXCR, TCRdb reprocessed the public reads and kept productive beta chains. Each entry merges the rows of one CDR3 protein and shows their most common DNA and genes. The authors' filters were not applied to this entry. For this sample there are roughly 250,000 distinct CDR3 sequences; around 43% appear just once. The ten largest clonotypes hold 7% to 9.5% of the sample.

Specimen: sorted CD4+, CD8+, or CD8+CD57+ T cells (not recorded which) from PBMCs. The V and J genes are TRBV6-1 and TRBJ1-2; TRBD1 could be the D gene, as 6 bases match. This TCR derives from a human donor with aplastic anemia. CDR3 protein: CASSRLGGADYGYTF. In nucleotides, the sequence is TGTGCCAGCAGCCGATTGGGGGGCGCGGACTATGGCTACACCTTC.